The 8 T cell receptor beta chains reported below all come from one sample, sequenced in a study of siplizumab effects on memory and regulatory T cells. Profiled with immunoSEQ multiplex PCR; TCRdb holds only in-frame clones, not every one. The table has 100,000 or so clones, about nine tenths seen once. Source material: CD4+ T cells sorted from blood. The receptors originated from a human donor in good health.

The chain carries TRBV6-6 and TRBJ1-4; D is perhaps TRBD1 (5 bases). V dropped 5 bases and J dropped 7 bases, with 14 bases sitting between them. The germline CDR1 and CDR2 sequences are MNHNY and SVGAGI (reference sequence). This CDR3 region has 14 residues. CDR3 nucleotides: TGTGCCAGCAGTGGGGGGGTAGGGGTTGAAAAACTGTTTTTT. Its protein product is CASSGGVGVEKLFF.

The genes are TRBV7-2 and TRBJ2-7; 7 positions match TRBD2. The J segment lost 1 base and the V segment lost 1 base, leaving 7 bases of the junction unmatched. CDR3 size: 16 residues. Germline V lookup: CDR1 SGHTA, CDR2 FQGNSA. As DNA, the CDR3 is TGTGCCAGCAGCTTAGTTTTCGGGGGGAGTTCCTACGAGCAGTACTTC. Translating gives CASSLVFGGSSYEQYF.

The chain links TRBV7-3 to TRBJ1-5; TRBD1 might be the D (5 bases). Germline V lookup: CDR1 SGHTA, CDR2 FQGTGA. Trimming stripped 4 bases from V and 6 bases from J, with 13 bases between. The CDR3 sequence is 14 residues long. The CDR3 bases are TGTGCCAGCAGCTCATGGGGGAGTGCTCAGCCCCAGCATTTT. It codes for CASSSWGSAQPQHF.

This clone appeared once. CDR3 loop: CASSPPVYNEQFF. In DNA, the CDR3 is TGTGCCAGCAGCCCTCCGGTATACAATGAGCAGTTCTTC. The chain carries TRBV5-6 and TRBJ2-1; D not resolved. The CDR3 is made up of 13 amino acids. Germline CDR1 and CDR2: SGHDT and YYEEEE. The V end was cut by 4 bases, the J end by 4 bases, with 9 bases between.

The chain has TRBV18 and TRBJ1-2; D gene uncertain. The CDR3 is made up of 15 amino acids. Trimming left V 0 bases short and J 6 bases short, with 14 bases between. Germline V lookup: CDR1 KGHSH, CDR2 LQKENI. CDR3 in amino acids: CASSPPPRTDHGYTF. The CDR3 DNA reads TGTGCCAGCTCACCACCACCGCGTACAGACCATGGCTACACCTTC.

The V call is TRBV7-6, the J call TRBJ1-5; D may be TRBD1 (5 bases). Per the germline V gene, CDR1 is SGHVS and CDR2 is FNYEAQ. The CDR3 has 14 amino acids. V lost 5 bases and J lost 4, with 12 bases in between. The CDR3 loop is CASSPLGGNQPQHF. The CDR3 DNA sequence: TGTGCCAGCAGCCCCCTGGGGGGGAATCAGCCCCAGCATTTT.

The chain combines TRBV9 with TRBJ2-1; maybe TRBD2 (5 bases). The V end lost 4 bases, the J end lost 0 bases, and 11 bases lay between the germline ends. The CDR3 length is 15 residues. Germline V gene sequence: CDR1 SGDLS, CDR2 YYNGEE. Written as DNA, the CDR3 is TGTGCCAGCAGCCCCCTGGGGAGCTCCTACAATGAGCAGTTCTTC. Translating it yields CASSPLGSSYNEQFF.

The chain uses TRBV13 and TRBJ2-7; 7 bases align to TRBD2. CDR3 size: 15 residues. With V trimmed by 5 bases and J by 0 bases, 7 bases remained unmatched. Germline V CDR1 and CDR2: PRHDT, FYEKMQ (reference sequence). The CDR3 DNA reads as TGTGCCAGCAGCGAAGGAGCGGGGACCTCCTACGAGCAGTACTTC. Protein: CASSEGAGTSYEQYF.